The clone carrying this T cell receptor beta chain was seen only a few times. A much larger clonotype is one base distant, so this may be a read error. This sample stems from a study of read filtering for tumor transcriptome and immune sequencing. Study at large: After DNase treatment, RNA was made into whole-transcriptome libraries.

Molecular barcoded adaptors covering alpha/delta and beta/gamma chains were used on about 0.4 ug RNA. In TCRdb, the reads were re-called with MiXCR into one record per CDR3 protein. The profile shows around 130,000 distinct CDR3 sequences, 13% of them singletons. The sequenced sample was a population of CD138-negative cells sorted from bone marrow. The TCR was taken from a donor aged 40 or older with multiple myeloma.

CDR3 sequence: CSARSSGSYEQYF. CDR3 nucleotide sequence: TGCAGTGCTAGATCTAGCGGGAGTTACGAGCAGTACTTC. The chain employs TRBV20-1 and TRBJ2-7, with 10 bases fitting TRBD2. CDR1 DFQATT and CDR2 SNEGSKA come from the germline V gene (reference sequence). The CDR3 is made up of 13 amino acids. J gave up 4 bases and V 2 bases, and 2 bases lay outside the gene matches.